What follows is one T cell receptor (beta chain) and its context. The length of the CDR3 is 17 residues. The germline V and J ends were trimmed by 0 bases and 0 bases, with 14 bases remaining between them. In the original workflow: Using reference gene primer amplification, nucleated cell counts were estimated. Profiled with immunoSEQ multiplex PCR; TCRdb holds only in-frame clones, not every one. That table furnishes V, J and clone size, whereas the DNA furnished D and trimming. The sample carries tens of thousands of clones, 75% to 90% recorded once. The data derive from a study of blood T cell repertoires in COVID-19. Study context: Samples of COVID-19 (acute and convalescent) were obtained from the United States, Italy and Spain.

The specimen was peripheral blood. The chain joins TRBV23-1 to TRBJ1-1; D might be TRBD1 (6 bases). TRBV23-1 is placed among ORFs of uncertain function. The sequence derives from a woman of 80 years or more with acute or convalescent COVID-19. The CDR3 here is CASSQSATGWVNTEAFF. CDR3 bases: TGCGCCAGCAGTCAATCGGCAACAGGGTGGGTGAACACTGAAGCTTTCTTT.